This TCR beta chain appears in the sequencing data of a study of cytomegalovirus exposure and HLA in healthy donors. This clone was seen just once. Its cognate antigen is unknown. Looked up from germline, CDR1 is SGHRS and CDR2 is YFSETQ. The junction had 9 bases not matched to a gene; V was cut back by 0 bases and J by 4 bases. The CDR3 contains 17 residues. This PCR relied on a set of 60 Vbeta primers and 13 Jbeta primers. Generated by immunoSEQ multiplex PCR, the TCRdb table keeps only in-frame clones and is missing some. The repertoire consists of around 130,000 clones, with about two thirds occurring once and the leading ten covering 2% to 3%. General study points: Within a later analysis, the majority of CMV-associated TCR beta chains appeared HLA-restricted. Cytomegalovirus association was assigned to about 150 TCR beta chains. The productive fraction for most TCR beta V segments was about 87% or about 30% in an earlier analysis. Other equally common chains were less clonally expanded than HLA-associated TCR beta chains, a later analysis showed.

The TCR originated in a woman aged 60-75 years in good health and CMV-seropositive. Sequences were obtained from PBMCs. J is TRBJ1-5 and V is TRBV5-1; 8 positions agree with TRBD1. The CDR3 DNA sequence: TGCGCCAGCAGCTTGGATGGACAGGGAGGGCATAATCAGCCCCAGCATTTT. This encodes CASSLDGQGGHNQPQHF.